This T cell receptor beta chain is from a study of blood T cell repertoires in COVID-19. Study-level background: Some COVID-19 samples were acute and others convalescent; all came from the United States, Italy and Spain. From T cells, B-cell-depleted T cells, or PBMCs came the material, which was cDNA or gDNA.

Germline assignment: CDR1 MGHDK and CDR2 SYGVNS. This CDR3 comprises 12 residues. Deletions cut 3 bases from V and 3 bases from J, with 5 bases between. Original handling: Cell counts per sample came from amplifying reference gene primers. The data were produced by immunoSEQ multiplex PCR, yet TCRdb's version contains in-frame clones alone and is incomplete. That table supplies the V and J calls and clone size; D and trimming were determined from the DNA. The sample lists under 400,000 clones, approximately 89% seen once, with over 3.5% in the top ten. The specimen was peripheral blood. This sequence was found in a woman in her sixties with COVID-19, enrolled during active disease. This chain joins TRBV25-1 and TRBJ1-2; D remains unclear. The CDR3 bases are TGTGCCAGCAGTGAGCGATACTATGGCTACACCTTC. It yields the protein CASSERYYGYTF.